Listed below are T cell receptor beta chains from one sample, sequenced in a study of naive and memory T cell subsets. TCRdb re-analysed the 5' RACE reads in MiXCR, keeping a single row per CDR3 protein. The sample consists of 55,000 to 65,000 distinct CDR3 sequences, around 8% of them appearing once. The source is a female donor in good health. Each CDR3 is given with its conserved first and last residue. The order of the fields is clone size, D gene, J gene, V gene, CDR3 DNA, CDR3 protein. A D gene is named only where the DNA matches it firmly. The size field is filled for only some rows; it gives once, few, many or a size class.

clone_size: .
d_call: TRBD2
j_call: TRBJ2-3
v_call: TRBV28
cdr3_nt: TGTGCCACAGGACTAGCGGGAGACGCAGATACGCAGTATTTT
cdr3_aa: CATGLAGDADTQYF

clone_size: many
d_call: .
j_call: TRBJ1-2
v_call: TRBV14
cdr3_nt: TGTGCCAGCAGCCTGACAGCCAACTATGGCTACACCTTC
cdr3_aa: CASSLTANYGYTF

clone_size: .
d_call: TRBD2
j_call: TRBJ2-3
v_call: TRBV28
cdr3_nt: TGTGCCAGCAGATGGGGTCGTCTTATTAACGGGAGGGCAGATACGCAGTATTTT
cdr3_aa: CASRWGRLINGRADTQYF

clone_size: .
d_call: .
j_call: TRBJ2-1
v_call: TRBV11-2
cdr3_nt: TGTGCCAGCAGACCCATCGTGAATGAGCAGTTCTTC
cdr3_aa: CASRPIVNEQFF

clone_size: few
d_call: TRBD1
j_call: TRBJ1-1
v_call: TRBV6-2/TRBV6-3
cdr3_nt: TGTGCCAGCAGTTGGTGGGACAGCCCGCACGTGGGCACTGAAGCTTTCTTT
cdr3_aa: CASSWWDSPHVGTEAFF

clone_size: few
d_call: .
j_call: TRBJ1-1
v_call: TRBV5-1
cdr3_nt: TGCGCCAGCAGCTTTCAGAACGCAGAGAACACTGAAGCTTTCTTT
cdr3_aa: CASSFQNAENTEAFF

clone_size: .
d_call: TRBD1
j_call: TRBJ1-2
v_call: TRBV28
cdr3_nt: TGTGCCAGCAGTTTGAGAGGGACAGGATATGGCTACACCTTC
cdr3_aa: CASSLRGTGYGYTF

clone_size: .
d_call: TRBD1
j_call: TRBJ2-1
v_call: TRBV27
cdr3_nt: TGTGCCAGCAGTCCCGGACAGGGAAATTTGGAGCAGTTCTTC
cdr3_aa: CASSPGQGNLEQFF

clone_size: many
d_call: .
j_call: TRBJ1-6
v_call: TRBV20-1
cdr3_nt: TGCAGTGCTAGAGATGGGCGGTTCCCTAATTCACCCCTCCACTTT
cdr3_aa: CSARDGRFPNSPLHF

clone_size: few
d_call: TRBD1
j_call: TRBJ2-7
v_call: TRBV5-1
cdr3_nt: TGCGCCAGCAGCAAGGGACAGGGTCGTTTCGAGCAGTACTTC
cdr3_aa: CASSKGQGRFEQYF

clone_size: .
d_call: .
j_call: TRBJ1-4
v_call: TRBV12-3/TRBV12-4
cdr3_nt: TGTGCCAGCAGCATGTCAGGGAGGCGACATGAAAAACTGTTTTTT
cdr3_aa: CASSMSGRRHEKLFF

clone_size: few
d_call: TRBD2
j_call: TRBJ2-5
v_call: TRBV12-3/TRBV12-4
cdr3_nt: TGTGCCAGCAGTTTAGGGTTTACTAGCGGGTTGAAAGAGACCCAGTACTTC
cdr3_aa: CASSLGFTSGLKETQYF

clone_size: .
d_call: .
j_call: TRBJ2-5
v_call: TRBV12-3/TRBV12-4
cdr3_nt: TGTGCCAGCAGTCCACTCTCAGGCAGCCAAGAGACCCAGTACTTC
cdr3_aa: CASSPLSGSQETQYF

clone_size: few
d_call: TRBD2
j_call: TRBJ2-1
v_call: TRBV7-9
cdr3_nt: TGTGCCAGCAGCCCGGGACTAGCGGACTACAATGAGCAGTTCTTC
cdr3_aa: CASSPGLADYNEQFF

clone_size: .
d_call: .
j_call: TRBJ1-3
v_call: TRBV13
cdr3_nt: TGTGCCAGCAGCCTTGACCGGGTCTCTGGAAACACCATATATTTT
cdr3_aa: CASSLDRVSGNTIYF

clone_size: .
d_call: .
j_call: TRBJ2-2
v_call: TRBV5-1
cdr3_nt: TGCGCCAGCAGCTTGGTGGTTGGTAGCGGAGGAGGAACCGGGGAGCTGTTTTTT
cdr3_aa: CASSLVVGSGGGTGELFF

clone_size: many
d_call: TRBD1
j_call: TRBJ1-1
v_call: TRBV9
cdr3_nt: TGTGCCAGCAGCTCTACCGGGACAGGGGCGCGGGACACTGAAGCTTTCTTT
cdr3_aa: CASSSTGTGARDTEAFF

clone_size: many
d_call: .
j_call: TRBJ1-5
v_call: TRBV25-1
cdr3_nt: TGTGCCAGCAGTGAGGGGGGAGGTCAGCCCCAGCATTTT
cdr3_aa: CASSEGGGQPQHF

clone_size: few
d_call: .
j_call: TRBJ1-1
v_call: TRBV6-1
cdr3_nt: TGTGCCAGCATGGGCGGATGGACTGAAGCTTTCTTT
cdr3_aa: CASMGGWTEAFF

clone_size: many
d_call: TRBD2
j_call: TRBJ2-1
v_call: TRBV29-1
cdr3_nt: TGCAGCGTTGAAGCTGGAGCGGGAGGGTACAATGAGCAGTTCTTC
cdr3_aa: CSVEAGAGGYNEQFF

clone_size: few
d_call: TRBD2
j_call: TRBJ2-5
v_call: TRBV30
cdr3_nt: TGTGCCTGGAGTCTTGCCCGGGGGGGGTGGCAAGAGACCCAGTACTTC
cdr3_aa: CAWSLARGGWQETQYF

clone_size: many
d_call: TRBD1
j_call: TRBJ1-1
v_call: TRBV28
cdr3_nt: TGTGCCAGCAGATCGGACAGGGGGCAAAGAAGGAACACTGAAGCTTTCTTT
cdr3_aa: CASRSDRGQRRNTEAFF

clone_size: .
d_call: .
j_call: TRBJ1-5
v_call: TRBV27
cdr3_nt: TGTGCCAGCAGTTTATCGGGGCTGGGGGGCATAGGGCAGCCCCAGCATTTT
cdr3_aa: CASSLSGLGGIGQPQHF

clone_size: few
d_call: .
j_call: TRBJ2-1
v_call: TRBV28
cdr3_nt: TGTGCCAGCAATATACAGGAGACCAGCTCCTACAATGAGCAGTTCTTC
cdr3_aa: CASNIQETSSYNEQFF